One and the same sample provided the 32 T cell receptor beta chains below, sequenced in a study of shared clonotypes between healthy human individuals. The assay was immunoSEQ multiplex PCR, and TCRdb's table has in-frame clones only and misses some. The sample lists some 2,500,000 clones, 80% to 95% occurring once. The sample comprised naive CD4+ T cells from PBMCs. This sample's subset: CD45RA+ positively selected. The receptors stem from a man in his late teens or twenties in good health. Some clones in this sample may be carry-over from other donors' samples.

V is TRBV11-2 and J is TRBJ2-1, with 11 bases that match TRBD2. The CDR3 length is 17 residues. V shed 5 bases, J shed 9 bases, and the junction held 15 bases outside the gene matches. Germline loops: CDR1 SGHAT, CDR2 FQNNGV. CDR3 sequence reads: CASSPRTSGRIPREQFF. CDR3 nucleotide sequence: TGTGCCAGCAGCCCCCGGACTAGCGGGCGCATACCTCGTGAGCAGTTCTTC.

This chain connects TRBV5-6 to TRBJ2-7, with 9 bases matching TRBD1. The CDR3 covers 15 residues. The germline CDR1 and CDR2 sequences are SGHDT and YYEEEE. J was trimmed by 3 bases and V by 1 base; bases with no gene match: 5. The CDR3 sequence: CASSLPGDRDYEQYF. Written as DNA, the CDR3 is TGTGCCAGCAGCTTGCCCGGGGACAGGGACTACGAGCAGTACTTC.

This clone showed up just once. The CDR3 loop reads CASSLVNRNQPQHF. CDR3 coding DNA: TGTGCCAGCAGCTTAGTTAACCGAAATCAGCCCCAGCATTTT. The chain carries TRBV7-8 and TRBJ1-5; no clear D gene. V was shortened by 1 base and J by 4 bases, with 8 bases between the two germline ends. Per the germline V gene, CDR1 is SGHVS and CDR2 is FQNEAQ. The CDR3 consists of 14 residues.

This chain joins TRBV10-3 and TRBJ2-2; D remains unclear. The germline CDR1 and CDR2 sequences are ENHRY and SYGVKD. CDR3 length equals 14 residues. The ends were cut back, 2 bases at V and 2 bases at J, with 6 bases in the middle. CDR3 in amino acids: CAISEVANTGELFF. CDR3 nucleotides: TGTGCCATCAGTGAGGTAGCAAACACCGGGGAGCTGTTTTTT.

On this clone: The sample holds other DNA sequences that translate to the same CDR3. CDR3 DNA sequence: TGTGCCAGCTCACCGAACAATGAGCAGTTCTTC. It is translated as CASSPNNEQFF. V is TRBV18 and J is TRBJ2-1; D gene unclear. Trimming took 3 bases from V and 5 from J, leaving 2 bases between them. Germline assignment: CDR1 KGHSH and CDR2 LQKENI. The CDR3 runs 11 residues.

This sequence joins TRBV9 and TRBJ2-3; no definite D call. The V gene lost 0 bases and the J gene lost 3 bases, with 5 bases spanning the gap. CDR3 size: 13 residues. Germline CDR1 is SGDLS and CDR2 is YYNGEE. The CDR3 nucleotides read TGTGCCAGCAGCGTAGCAGCGACAGATACGCAGTATTTT. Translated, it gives CASSVAATDTQYF.

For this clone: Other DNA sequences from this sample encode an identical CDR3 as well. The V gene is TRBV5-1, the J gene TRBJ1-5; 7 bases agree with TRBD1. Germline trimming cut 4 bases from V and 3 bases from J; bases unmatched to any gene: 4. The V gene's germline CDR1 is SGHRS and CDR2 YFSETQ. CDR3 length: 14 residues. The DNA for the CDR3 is TGCGCCAGCAGCCCGGGACAGTCCAATCAGCCCCAGCATTTT. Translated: CASSPGQSNQPQHF.

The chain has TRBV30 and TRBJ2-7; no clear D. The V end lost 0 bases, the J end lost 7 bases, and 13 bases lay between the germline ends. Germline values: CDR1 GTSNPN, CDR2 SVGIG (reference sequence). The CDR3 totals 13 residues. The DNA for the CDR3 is TGTGCCTGGAGTGTACGAACGCGAGCAGAGCAGTACTTC. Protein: CAWSVRTRAEQYF.

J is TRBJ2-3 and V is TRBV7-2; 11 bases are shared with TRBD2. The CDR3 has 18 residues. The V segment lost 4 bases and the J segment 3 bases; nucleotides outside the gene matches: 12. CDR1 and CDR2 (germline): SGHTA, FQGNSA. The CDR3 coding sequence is TGTGCCAGCAGCTCGTTAGCGGGAGGGCCCTCGAGAACAGATACGCAGTATTTT. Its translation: CASSSLAGGPSRTDTQYF.

Written as DNA, the CDR3 is TGTGCCAGCAGTGCCCGCCCGTTTTATGGCTACACCTTC. Protein: CASSARPFYGYTF. The rearrangement joins TRBV6-6 to TRBJ1-2, with no clear D. The germline V gene has CDR1 MNHNY and CDR2 SVGAGI (reference sequence). The CDR3 loop spans 13 amino acids. Trimming shortened V by 5 bases and J by 5 bases, and 12 bases separated the two germline ends.

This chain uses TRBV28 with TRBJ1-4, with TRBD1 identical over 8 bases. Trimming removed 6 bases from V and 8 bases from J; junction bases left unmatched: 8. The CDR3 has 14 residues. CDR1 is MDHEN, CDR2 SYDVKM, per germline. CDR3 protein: CASSIGQGGEKLFF. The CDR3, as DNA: TGTGCCAGCAGCATCGGACAGGGTGGGGAAAAACTGTTTTTT.

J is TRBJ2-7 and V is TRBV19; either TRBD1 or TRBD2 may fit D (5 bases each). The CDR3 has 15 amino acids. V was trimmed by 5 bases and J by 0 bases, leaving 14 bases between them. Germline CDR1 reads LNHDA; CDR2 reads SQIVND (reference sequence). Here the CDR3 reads CASSLMGDRSYEQYF. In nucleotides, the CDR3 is TGTGCCAGTAGTTTAATGGGGGACCGCTCCTACGAGCAGTACTTC.

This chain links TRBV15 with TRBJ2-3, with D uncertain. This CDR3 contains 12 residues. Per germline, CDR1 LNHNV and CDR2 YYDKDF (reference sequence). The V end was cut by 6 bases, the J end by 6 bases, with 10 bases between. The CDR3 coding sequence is TGTGCCACCAGTCCTAGTCCGGATACGCAGTATTTT. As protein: CATSPSPDTQYF.

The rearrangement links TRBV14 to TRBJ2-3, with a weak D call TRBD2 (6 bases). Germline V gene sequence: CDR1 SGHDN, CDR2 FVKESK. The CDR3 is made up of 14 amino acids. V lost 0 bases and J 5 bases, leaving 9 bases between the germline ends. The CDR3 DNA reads TGTGCCAGCAGCCAAGAGCGGGAAATAGATACGCAGTATTTT. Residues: CASSQEREIDTQYF.

CDR3 protein: CASSFPLLAGGPLNEQFF. Written as DNA, the CDR3 is TGTGCCAGCAGTTTCCCTTTACTAGCGGGAGGCCCACTCAATGAGCAGTTCTTC. V usage is TRBV27 and J usage is TRBJ2-1, with 12 bases fitting TRBD2. In germline, CDR1 is MNHEY, CDR2 SMNVEV (reference sequence). The junction had 12 bases not matched to a gene; V was cut back by 3 bases and J by 6 bases. The CDR3 length is 18 residues.

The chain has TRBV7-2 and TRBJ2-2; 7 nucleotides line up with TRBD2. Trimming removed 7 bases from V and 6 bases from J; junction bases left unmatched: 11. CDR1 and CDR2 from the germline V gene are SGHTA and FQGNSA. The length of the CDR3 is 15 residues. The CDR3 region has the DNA TGTGCCAGCAAAATAGGGGCGGGAGCGGCCGGGGAGCTGTTTTTT. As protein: CASKIGAGAAGELFF.

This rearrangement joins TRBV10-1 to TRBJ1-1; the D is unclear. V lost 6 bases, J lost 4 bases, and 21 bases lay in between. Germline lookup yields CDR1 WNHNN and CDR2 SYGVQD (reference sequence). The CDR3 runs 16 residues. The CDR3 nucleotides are TGCGCCAGCAGCAACCGGGCCAACGGGGTTATCACTGAAGCTTTCTTT. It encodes CASSNRANGVITEAFF.

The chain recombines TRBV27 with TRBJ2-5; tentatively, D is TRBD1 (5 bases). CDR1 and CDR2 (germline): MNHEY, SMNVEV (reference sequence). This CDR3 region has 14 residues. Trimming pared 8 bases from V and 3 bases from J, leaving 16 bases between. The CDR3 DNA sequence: TGTGCCAGCCAATCGGGCCAGGGAAAAGAGACCCAGTACTTC. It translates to CASQSGQGKETQYF.

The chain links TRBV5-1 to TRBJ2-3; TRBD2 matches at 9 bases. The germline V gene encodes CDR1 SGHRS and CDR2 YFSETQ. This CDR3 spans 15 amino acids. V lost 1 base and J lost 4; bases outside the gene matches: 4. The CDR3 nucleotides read TGCGCCAGCAGCTTGCGGACTAGCGACTCAGATACGCAGTATTTT. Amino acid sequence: CASSLRTSDSDTQYF.

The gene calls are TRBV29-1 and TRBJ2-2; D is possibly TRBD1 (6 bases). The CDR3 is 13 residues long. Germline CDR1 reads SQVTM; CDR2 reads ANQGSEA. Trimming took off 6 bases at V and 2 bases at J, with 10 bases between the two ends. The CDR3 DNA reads TGCAGCGTAGGGGGTCGAAACACCGGGGAGCTGTTTTTT. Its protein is CSVGGRNTGELFF.

The CDR3 sequence is CAWSSARTSPISGANVLTF. The CDR3 coding sequence is TGTGCCTGGAGTAGTGCCAGGACTAGTCCTATCTCTGGGGCCAACGTCCTGACTTTC. The gene calls are TRBV30 and TRBJ2-6; 7 bases fit TRBD2. This CDR3 comprises 19 residues. V shed 2 bases and J 0 bases; nucleotides not matched to a gene: 13. The germline V gene has CDR1 GTSNPN and CDR2 SVGIG (reference sequence).

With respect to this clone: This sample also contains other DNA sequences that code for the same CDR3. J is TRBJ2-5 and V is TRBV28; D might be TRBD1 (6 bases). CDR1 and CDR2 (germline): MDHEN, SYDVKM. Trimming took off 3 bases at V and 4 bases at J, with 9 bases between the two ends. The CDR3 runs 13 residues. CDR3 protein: CASSLTGGETQYF. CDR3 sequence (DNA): TGTGCCAGCAGTTTGACAGGAGGAGAGACCCAGTACTTC. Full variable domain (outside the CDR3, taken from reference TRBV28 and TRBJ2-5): DVKVTQSSRYLVKRTGEKVFLECVQDMDHENMFWYRQDPGLGLRLIYFSYDVKMKEKGDIPEGYSVSREKKERFSLILESASTNQTSMYLCASSLTGGETQYFGPGTRLLVL.

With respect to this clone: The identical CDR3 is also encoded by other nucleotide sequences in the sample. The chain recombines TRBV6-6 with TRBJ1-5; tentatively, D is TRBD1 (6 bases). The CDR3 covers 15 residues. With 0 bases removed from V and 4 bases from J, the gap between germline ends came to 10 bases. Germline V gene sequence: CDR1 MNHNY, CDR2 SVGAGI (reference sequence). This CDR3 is CASSYSDSPNQPQHF. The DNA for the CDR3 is TGTGCCAGCAGTTACTCGGACAGCCCGAATCAGCCCCAGCATTTT.

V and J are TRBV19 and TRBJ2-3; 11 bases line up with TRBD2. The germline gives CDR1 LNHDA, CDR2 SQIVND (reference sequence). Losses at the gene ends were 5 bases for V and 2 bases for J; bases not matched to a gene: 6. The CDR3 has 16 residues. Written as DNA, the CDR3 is TGTGCCAGTAGTTCGAGACTAGCGGGAAACACAGATACGCAGTATTTT. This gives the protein CASSSRLAGNTDTQYF.

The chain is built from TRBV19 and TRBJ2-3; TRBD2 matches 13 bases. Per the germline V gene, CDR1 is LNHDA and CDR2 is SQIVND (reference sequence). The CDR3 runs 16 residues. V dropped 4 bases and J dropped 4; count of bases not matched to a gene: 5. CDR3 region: CASSTPGLAGADTQYF. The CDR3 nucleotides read TGTGCCAGTAGTACCCCAGGACTAGCGGGAGCAGATACGCAGTATTTT.

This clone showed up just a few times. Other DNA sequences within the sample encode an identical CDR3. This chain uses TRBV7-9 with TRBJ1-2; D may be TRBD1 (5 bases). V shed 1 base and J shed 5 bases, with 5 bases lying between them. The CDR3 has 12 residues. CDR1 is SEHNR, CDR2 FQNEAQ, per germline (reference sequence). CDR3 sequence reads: CASSLEGYGYTF. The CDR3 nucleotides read TGTGCCAGCAGCTTAGAGGGGTATGGCTACACCTTC.

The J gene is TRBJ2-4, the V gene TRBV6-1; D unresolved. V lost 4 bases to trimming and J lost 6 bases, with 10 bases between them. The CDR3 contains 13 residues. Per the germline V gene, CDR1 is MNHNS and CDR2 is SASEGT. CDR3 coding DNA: TGTGCCAGCAGTGCCCATGGTGGAAACATTCAGTACTTC. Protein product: CASSAHGGNIQYF.

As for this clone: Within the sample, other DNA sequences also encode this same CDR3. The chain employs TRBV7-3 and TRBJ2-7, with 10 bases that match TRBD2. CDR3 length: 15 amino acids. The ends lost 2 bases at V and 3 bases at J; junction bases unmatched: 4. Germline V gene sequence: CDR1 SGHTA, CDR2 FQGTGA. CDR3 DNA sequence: TGTGCCAGCAGCTTAGGTCTAGCGGGGGTCTACGAGCAGTACTTC. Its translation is CASSLGLAGVYEQYF. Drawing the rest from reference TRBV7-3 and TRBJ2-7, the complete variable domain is GAGVSQTPSNKVTEKGKYVELRCDPISGHTALYWYRQSLGQGPEFLIYFQGTGAADDSGLPNDRFFAVRPEGSVSTLKIQRTERGDSAVYLCASSLGLAGVYEQYFGPGTRLTVT.

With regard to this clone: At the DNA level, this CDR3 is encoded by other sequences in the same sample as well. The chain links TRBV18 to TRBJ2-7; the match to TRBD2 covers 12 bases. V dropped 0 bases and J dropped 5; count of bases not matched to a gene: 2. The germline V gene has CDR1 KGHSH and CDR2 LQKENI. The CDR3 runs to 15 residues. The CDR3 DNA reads TGTGCCAGCTCACCACCGGGACTAGCGGGCAACGAGCAGTACTTC. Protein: CASSPPGLAGNEQYF.

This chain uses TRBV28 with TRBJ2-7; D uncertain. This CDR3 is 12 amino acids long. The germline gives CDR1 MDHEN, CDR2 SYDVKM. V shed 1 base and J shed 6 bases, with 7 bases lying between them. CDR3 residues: CASSLYGFEQYF. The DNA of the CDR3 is TGTGCCAGCAGTTTATACGGGTTCGAGCAGTACTTC.

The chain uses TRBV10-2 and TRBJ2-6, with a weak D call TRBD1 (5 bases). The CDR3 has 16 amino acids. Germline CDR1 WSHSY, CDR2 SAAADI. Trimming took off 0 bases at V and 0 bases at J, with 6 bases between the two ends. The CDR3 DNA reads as TGCGCCAGCAGTGAGTCCAGGGCCTCTGGGGCCAACGTCCTGACTTTC. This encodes CASSESRASGANVLTF.

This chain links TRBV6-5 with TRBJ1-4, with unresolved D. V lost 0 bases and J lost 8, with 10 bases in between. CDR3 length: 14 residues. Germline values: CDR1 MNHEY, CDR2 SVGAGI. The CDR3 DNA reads TGTGCCAGCAGTTACTCGGATGTGGGGGAAAAACTGTTTTTT. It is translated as CASSYSDVGEKLFF.